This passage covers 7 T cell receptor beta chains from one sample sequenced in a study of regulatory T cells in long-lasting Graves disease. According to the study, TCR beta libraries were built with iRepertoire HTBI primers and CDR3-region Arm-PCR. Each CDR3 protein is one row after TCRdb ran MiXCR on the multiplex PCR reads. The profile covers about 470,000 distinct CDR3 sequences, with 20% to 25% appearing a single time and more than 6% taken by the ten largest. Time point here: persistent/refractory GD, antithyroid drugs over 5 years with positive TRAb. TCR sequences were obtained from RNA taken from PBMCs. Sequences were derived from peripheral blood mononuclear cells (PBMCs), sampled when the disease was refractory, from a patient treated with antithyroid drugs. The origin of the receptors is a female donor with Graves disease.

CDR3 in amino acids: CASSLPGGNYEQYF. DNA for the CDR3: TGTGCCAGCAGTCTCCCAGGGGGGAACTACGAGCAGTACTTC. The chain uses TRBV2 and TRBJ2-7; tentatively, D is TRBD1 (7 bases). The germline V gene has CDR1 SNHLY and CDR2 FYNNEI. This CDR3 is built from 14 residues. V lost 5 bases and J lost 3, with 14 bases in between.

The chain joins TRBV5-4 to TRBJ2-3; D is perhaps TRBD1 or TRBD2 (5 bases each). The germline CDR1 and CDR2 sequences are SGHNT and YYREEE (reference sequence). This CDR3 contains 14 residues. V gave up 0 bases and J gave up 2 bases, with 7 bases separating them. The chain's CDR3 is CASSLGGPTDTQYF. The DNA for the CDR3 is TGTGCCAGCAGCTTGGGGGGACCCACAGATACGCAGTATTTT.

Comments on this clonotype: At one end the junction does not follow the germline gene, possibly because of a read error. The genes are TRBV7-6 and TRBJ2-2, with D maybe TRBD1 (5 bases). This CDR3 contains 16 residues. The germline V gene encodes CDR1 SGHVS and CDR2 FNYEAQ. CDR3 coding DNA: TGTGCCGGCAGCTTAGGGGCACAGATGAACACCGGGGAGCTGTTTTTT. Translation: CAGSLGAQMNTGELFF.

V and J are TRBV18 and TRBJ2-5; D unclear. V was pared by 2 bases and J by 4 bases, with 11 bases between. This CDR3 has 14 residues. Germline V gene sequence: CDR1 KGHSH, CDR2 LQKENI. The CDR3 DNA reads TGTGCCAGCTCACCAGGCCCGGGCGGAGAGACCCAGTACTTC. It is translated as CASSPGPGGETQYF.

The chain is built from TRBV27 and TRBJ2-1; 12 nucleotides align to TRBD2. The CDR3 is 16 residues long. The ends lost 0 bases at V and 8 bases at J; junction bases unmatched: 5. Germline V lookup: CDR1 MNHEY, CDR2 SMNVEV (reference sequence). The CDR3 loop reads CASSLSTSGSVDEQFF. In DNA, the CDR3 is TGTGCCAGCAGTTTATCGACTAGCGGGAGTGTCGATGAGCAGTTCTTC.

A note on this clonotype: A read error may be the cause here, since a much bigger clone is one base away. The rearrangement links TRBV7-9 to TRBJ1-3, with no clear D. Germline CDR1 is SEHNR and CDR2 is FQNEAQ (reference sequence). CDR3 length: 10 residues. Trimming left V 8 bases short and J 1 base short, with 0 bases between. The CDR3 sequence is CASSGNTIYF. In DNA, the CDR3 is TGTGCCAGCTCTGGAAACACCATATATTTT.

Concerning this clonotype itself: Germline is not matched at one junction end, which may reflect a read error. CDR3 amino acids: CAGSSLTRGIQYF. CDR3 nucleotides: TGTGCCGGCAGTTCACTTACAAGAGGCATTCAGTACTTC. The chain employs TRBV27 and TRBJ2-4; no clear D gene. This CDR3 is 13 amino acids long. Germline CDR1 and CDR2: MNHEY and SMNVEV (reference sequence).